This T cell receptor (beta chain) is drawn from a study of early T cells in non-severe SARS-CoV-2 infection. Many counts were recorded for this clonotype. Each CDR3 protein is one row after TCRdb ran MiXCR on the 5' RACE reads. The data contain about 83,000 distinct CDR3 sequences, about 12% of them singletons. Trimming at V came to 5 bases and at J to 2 bases, leaving 7 bases not matched to a gene. Germline CDR1 is MNHEY and CDR2 is SMNVEV (reference sequence). The CDR3 sequence is 16 residues long. The origin of this receptor is an adult who was a healthcare worker with PCR-confirmed SARS-CoV-2 infection or an uninfected control (not recorded which). The sequencing sample was made of whole blood. The chain joins TRBV27 to TRBJ2-5; 11 bases fit TRBD2. CDR3 nucleotide sequence: TGTGCCAGCAGTCACGGGACTAGCGGACTTCAAGAGACCCAGTACTTC. It encodes CASSHGTSGLQETQYF.